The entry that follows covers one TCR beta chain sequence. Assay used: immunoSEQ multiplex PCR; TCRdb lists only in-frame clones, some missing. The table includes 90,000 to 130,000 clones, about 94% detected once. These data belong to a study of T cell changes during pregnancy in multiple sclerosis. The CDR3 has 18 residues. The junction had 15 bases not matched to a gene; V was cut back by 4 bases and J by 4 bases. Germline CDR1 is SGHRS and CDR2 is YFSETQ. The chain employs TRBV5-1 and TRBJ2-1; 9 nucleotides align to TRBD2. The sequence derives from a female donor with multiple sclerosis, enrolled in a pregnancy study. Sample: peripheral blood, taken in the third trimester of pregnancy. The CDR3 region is CASSRGPGREGLYNEQFF. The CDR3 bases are TGCGCCAGCAGCAGAGGCCCGGGGCGGGAGGGCTTATACAATGAGCAGTTCTTC.